The 27 T cell receptor beta chains presented below share a single source sample, sequenced in a study of blood T cell repertoires in COVID-19. This table comes from immunoSEQ multiplex PCR, and its TCRdb copy is limited to in-frame clones, with some not included. The sample records hundreds of thousands of clones, roughly 86% being singletons. Sequencing used peripheral blood. The receptors stem from a woman in her 70s with COVID-19, enrolled during active disease.

V and J are TRBV7-9 and TRBJ2-7; D not resolved. Germline V gene lookup returns CDR1 SEHNR and CDR2 FQNEAQ (reference sequence). Deletions cut 5 bases from V and 1 base from J, with 9 bases between. This CDR3 has 13 residues. DNA of the CDR3: TGTGCCAGCAGCCCACACAGTTCCTACGAGCAGTACTTC. The encoded protein is CASSPHSSYEQYF.

The chain carries TRBV20-1 and TRBJ1-4, with D tentatively TRBD1 (5 bases). Germline CDR1 reads DFQATT; CDR2 reads SNEGSKA (reference sequence). This CDR3 has 12 residues. V dropped 3 bases and J dropped 6 bases, with 8 bases sitting between them. CDR3 sequence reads: CSASKGDEKLFF. The CDR3 nucleotides read TGCAGTGCTAGTAAAGGGGATGAAAAACTGTTTTTT.

The gene calls are TRBV24-1 and TRBJ2-3, with D perhaps TRBD2 (7 bases). The CDR3 extends over 13 amino acids. V dropped 9 bases and J dropped 2 bases, with 11 bases sitting between them. The V gene's germline CDR1 is KGHDR and CDR2 SFDVKD. The CDR3 nucleotides are TGTGCCACCCGGGGGGCTGACACAGATACGCAGTATTTT. Translated: CATRGADTDTQYF.

The gene calls are TRBV6-5 and TRBJ1-1; D is possibly TRBD1 (5 bases). Germline values: CDR1 MNHEY, CDR2 SVGAGI. V lost 7 bases to trimming and J lost 1 base, with 13 bases between them. The CDR3 contains 14 residues. The CDR3 protein is CASTMGGWNTEAFF. CDR3 in DNA: TGTGCCAGCACTATGGGGGGGTGGAACACTGAAGCTTTCTTT.

The chain is built from TRBV6-5 and TRBJ2-7, with 12 bases matching TRBD2. Germline CDR1 and CDR2: MNHEY and SVGAGI. The junction had 6 bases not matched to a gene; V was cut back by 6 bases and J by 3 bases. This CDR3 comprises 15 residues. CDR3 nucleotide sequence: TGTGCCAGCAGGGCGAAGACTAGCGGGGGCTACGAGCAGTACTTC. It yields the protein CASRAKTSGGYEQYF.

V usage is TRBV28 and J usage is TRBJ1-5, with a weak D call TRBD1 (5 bases). The CDR3 consists of 15 residues. Germline CDR1 and CDR2: MDHEN and SYDVKM. Deletions cut 6 bases from V and 6 bases from J, with 18 bases between. CDR3 protein: CASSFSRTFPQPQHF. The CDR3 DNA reads TGTGCCAGCAGCTTCTCTCGGACATTCCCTCAGCCCCAGCATTTT.

The chain combines TRBV4-3 with TRBJ1-3, with 9 bases that match TRBD1. Germline V gives CDR1 LGHNA, CDR2 YSLEER. The J segment lost 0 bases and the V segment lost 2 bases, leaving 14 bases of the junction unmatched. This CDR3 spans 20 amino acids. The CDR3 reads CASSQKGFGQGTSSGNTIYF. Here the CDR3 DNA reads TGCGCCAGCAGCCAAAAGGGCTTCGGACAGGGGACTAGCTCTGGAAACACCATATATTTT.

The chain recombines TRBV12-3 or TRBV12-4 with TRBJ1-5; TRBD1 is a possible D gene (6 bases). The CDR3 extends over 13 amino acids. With 7 bases removed from V and 5 bases from J, the gap between germline ends came to 12 bases. The CDR3 sequence: CASNGGAYQPQHF. CDR3 in DNA: TGTGCCAGCAACGGGGGGGCTTATCAGCCCCAGCATTTT.

The J gene is TRBJ1-4, the V gene TRBV5-4; no clear D gene. Germline V gives CDR1 SGHNT, CDR2 YYREEE (reference sequence). This CDR3 contains 15 residues. V gave up 1 base and J gave up 6 bases, with 13 bases separating them. In DNA form, the CDR3 reads TGTGCCAGCAGCTTGACGACCGCCGGGGATGAAAAACTGTTTTTT. Its protein is CASSLTTAGDEKLFF.

The chain recombines TRBV10-2 with TRBJ2-5; 9 bases align to TRBD1. The CDR3 has 13 amino acids. Germline V gene sequence: CDR1 WSHSY, CDR2 SAAADI. Trimming cost V 9 bases and J 7 bases; bases outside gene matches: 9. In nucleotides, the CDR3 is TGCGCCAGTTCACAGGGGGCGGCTGGGACCCAGTACTTC. Amino acid sequence: CASSQGAAGTQYF.

This chain uses TRBV10-3 with TRBJ1-4; D unclear. V was shortened by 2 bases and J by 0 bases, with 7 bases between the two germline ends. CDR1 ENHRY and CDR2 SYGVKD come from the germline V gene. The CDR3 is 15 amino acids. In DNA, the CDR3 is TGTGCCATCAGTGAGGACACCACAACTAATGAAAAACTGTTTTTT. This codes for CAISEDTTTNEKLFF.

The CDR3 loop is CASSLDRGSYEQYF. CDR3 nucleotides: TGTGCCAGCAGCCTAGACAGGGGATCCTACGAGCAGTACTTC. The gene calls are TRBV5-4 and TRBJ2-7, with 8 nucleotides matching TRBD1. Germline CDR1 SGHNT, CDR2 YYREEE (reference sequence). V shed 4 bases, J shed 1 base, and the junction held 4 bases outside the gene matches. The CDR3 is 14 amino acids.

This clone was counted once. V is TRBV6-5 and J is TRBJ1-4, with unresolved D. This CDR3 comprises 16 residues. Germline CDR1 reads MNHEY; CDR2 reads SVGAGI. V was cut by 0 bases and J by 1 base, with 9 bases left in between. The CDR3 protein is CASSYSSRRTNEKLFF. The CDR3 DNA is TGTGCCAGCAGTTACTCTTCACGGAGAACTAATGAAAAACTGTTTTTT.

The chain employs TRBV9 and TRBJ1-1; D might be TRBD1 (5 bases). Trimming left V 3 bases short and J 5 bases short, with 11 bases between. The CDR3 has 13 amino acids. CDR1 and CDR2 (germline): SGDLS, YYNGEE. CDR3 protein: CASSGTSATEAFF. The DNA of the CDR3 is TGTGCCAGCAGCGGGACATCGGCGACTGAAGCTTTCTTT.

The chain recombines TRBV7-2 with TRBJ1-1; no reliable D call. Germline V gene lookup returns CDR1 SGHTA and CDR2 FQGNSA. This CDR3 comprises 14 residues. Trimming removed 1 base at V and 1 base at J, with 7 bases between. This chain's CDR3 is CASSLGSGNTEAFF. The CDR3 DNA reads TGTGCCAGCAGCTTAGGATCGGGGAACACTGAAGCTTTCTTT.

This sequence joins TRBV6-5 and TRBJ1-5; TRBD1 agrees at 9 bases. The CDR3 contains 15 residues. V shed 7 bases and J 5 bases; nucleotides not matched to a gene: 9. The V gene's germline CDR1 is MNHEY and CDR2 SVGAGI. CDR3 in amino acids: CASTTGTGYDQPQHF. DNA for the CDR3: TGTGCCAGCACAACCGGGACAGGGTACGATCAGCCCCAGCATTTT.

This clone was seen a few times. The V call is TRBV7-2, the J call TRBJ2-1; weak D call: TRBD2 (6 bases). The CDR3 is made up of 15 amino acids. From germline, CDR1 is SGHTA and CDR2 FQGNSA. Trimming shortened V by 5 bases and J by 6 bases, and 17 bases separated the two germline ends. The CDR3 sequence is CASSHGLGRGNEQFF. Written as DNA, the CDR3 is TGTGCCAGCAGCCATGGACTGGGGCGGGGCAATGAGCAGTTCTTC.

This chain joins TRBV7-9 and TRBJ1-2, with no clear D. The CDR3 length is 14 residues. Germline V gene data show CDR1 as SEHNR and CDR2 as FQNEAQ (reference sequence). Deletions cut 4 bases from V and 4 bases from J, with 13 bases between. The CDR3 coding sequence is TGTGCCAGCAGCTCGAGAGGGTCCACCTATGGCTACACCTTC. Translation gives CASSSRGSTYGYTF. The full variable domain, with the rest looked up from reference TRBV7-9 and TRBJ1-2, is DTGVSQNPRHKITKRGQNVTFRCDPISEHNRLYWYRQTLGQGPEFLTYFQNEAQLEKSRLLSDRFSAERPKGSFSTLEIQRTEQGDSAMYLCASSSRGSTYGYTFGSGTRLTVV.

V usage is TRBV2 and J usage is TRBJ1-6; D remains ambiguous. Germline lookup yields CDR1 SNHLY and CDR2 FYNNEI. Deletions cut 2 bases from V and 6 bases from J, with 11 bases between. The CDR3 length is 15 residues. In DNA, the CDR3 is TGTGCCAGCAGTGAAATAGGACTAGGTAATTCACCCCTCCACTTT. It specifies CASSEIGLGNSPLHF. Full variable domain (missing parts from reference TRBV2 and TRBJ1-6): EPEVTQTPSHQVTQMGQEVILRCVPISNHLYFYWYRQILGQKVEFLVSFYNNEISEKSEIFDDQFSVERPDGSNFTLKIRSTKLEDSAMYFCASSEIGLGNSPLHFGNGTRLTVT.

This rearrangement joins TRBV14 to TRBJ2-1; D gene ambiguous. This CDR3 is built from 16 residues. CDR1 is SGHDN, CDR2 FVKESK, per germline. The V gene lost 2 bases and the J gene lost 2 bases, with 13 bases spanning the gap. The CDR3 is CASSQIILTPYNEQFF. CDR3 nucleotides: TGTGCCAGCAGCCAAATCATCCTAACCCCCTACAATGAGCAGTTCTTC.

J is TRBJ2-7 and V is TRBV7-2; perhaps TRBD1 as D (6 bases). V lost 5 bases and J 6 bases, leaving 17 bases between the germline ends. CDR1 and CDR2 from the germline V gene are SGHTA and FQGNSA. The CDR3 consists of 14 residues. The CDR3 coding sequence is TGTGCCAGCAGCCCCCGACAGGTTCTGGGCGAGCAGTACTTC. Its translation: CASSPRQVLGEQYF.

The chain uses TRBV24-1 and TRBJ1-1, with D possibly being TRBD1 (5 bases). CDR1 is KGHDR, CDR2 SFDVKD, per germline. This CDR3 is built from 11 residues. Trimming cost V 6 bases and J 7 bases, with 8 bases left between them. CDR3 in DNA: TGTGCCACCAGTAGGGGTATTGAAGCTTTCTTT. Amino acids: CATSRGIEAFF.

The rearrangement uses TRBV3-1 (or the pseudogene TRBV3-2) and TRBJ1-4; D remains unclear. Looked up from germline, CDR1 is LGHDT and CDR2 is YNNKEL (reference sequence). The CDR3 runs 13 residues. Trimming left V 4 bases short and J 8 bases short, with 11 bases between. The CDR3: CASSLLLAEKLFF. The CDR3 coding sequence is TGTGCCAGCAGCCTCCTCCTTGCGGAAAAACTGTTTTTT.

This clone was recorded a few times. The CDR3 loop is CASSDPGPNSGNTIYF. CDR3 bases: TGTGCCAGCAGTGACCCAGGGCCCAACTCTGGAAACACCATATATTTT. This rearrangement joins TRBV2 to TRBJ1-3; TRBD1 might be the D (5 bases). Trimming took off 3 bases at V and 0 bases at J, with 12 bases between the two ends. This CDR3 comprises 16 residues. Germline assignment: CDR1 SNHLY and CDR2 FYNNEI.

The chain links TRBV7-9 to TRBJ2-6; unclear D gene. Trimming pared 3 bases from V and 4 bases from J, leaving 10 bases between. The CDR3 is 15 amino acids. Germline V lookup: CDR1 SEHNR, CDR2 FQNEAQ (reference sequence). The CDR3 region is CASSFAGTGANVLTF. CDR3 in DNA: TGTGCCAGCAGCTTCGCTGGCACAGGGGCCAACGTCCTGACTTTC.

The genes are TRBV19 and TRBJ2-1; the match to TRBD2 covers 11 bases. The CDR3 has 17 amino acids. Per the germline V gene, CDR1 is LNHDA and CDR2 is SQIVND (reference sequence). J gave up 5 bases and V 1 base, and 7 bases lay outside the gene matches. The CDR3 DNA follows: TGTGCCAGTAGTATAGTTCGGACTAGCGGGTCACACAATGAGCAGTTCTTC. Translating it yields CASSIVRTSGSHNEQFF.

CDR3 bases: TGTGCCAGCAGTAGACTAGCGGGGGGCTCCTACGAGCAGTACTTC. It yields the protein CASSRLAGGSYEQYF. The chain combines TRBV2 with TRBJ2-7; 13 bases align to TRBD2. V lost 5 bases, J lost 0 bases, and 1 base stayed unmatched. The CDR3 runs 15 residues. Germline CDR1 SNHLY, CDR2 FYNNEI.